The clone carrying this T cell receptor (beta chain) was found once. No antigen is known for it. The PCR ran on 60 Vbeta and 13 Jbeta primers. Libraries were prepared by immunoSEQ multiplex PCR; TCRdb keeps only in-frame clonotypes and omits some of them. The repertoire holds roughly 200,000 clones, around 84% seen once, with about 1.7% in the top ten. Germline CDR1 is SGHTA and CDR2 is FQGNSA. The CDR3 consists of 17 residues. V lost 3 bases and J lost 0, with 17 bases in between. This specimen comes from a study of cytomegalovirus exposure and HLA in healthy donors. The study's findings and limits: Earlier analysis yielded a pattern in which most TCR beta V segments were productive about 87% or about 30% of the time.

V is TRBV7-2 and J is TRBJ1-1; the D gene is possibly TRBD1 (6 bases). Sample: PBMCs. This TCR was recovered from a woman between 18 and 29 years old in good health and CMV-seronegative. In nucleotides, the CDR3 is TGTGCCAGCAGCTTTCTAAACAGGGACGGTTTGAACACTGAAGCTTTCTTT. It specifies CASSFLNRDGLNTEAFF.